This TCR beta chain emerged from a study of blood T cell repertoires in COVID-19. Looking at the study overall: Collection of acute and convalescent COVID-19 samples took place in the United States, Italy and Spain. PBMCs, B-cell-depleted T cells, or T cells were the source of the cDNA or gDNA that made up the material.

In the authors' workflow: Cell counts per sample came from amplifying reference gene primers. Only in-frame clones appear in the TCRdb table, and some are missing; sequencing was by immunoSEQ multiplex PCR. Clone size and V and J calls were adopted from that table, with D and trimming inferred from the DNA. This table holds 300,000 to 400,000 clones, 87% found once. Germline V gene lookup returns CDR1 GTSNPN and CDR2 SVGIG (reference sequence). V shed 1 base and J 2 bases; nucleotides not matched to a gene: 5. This CDR3 is 15 amino acids long. During active infection, Seattle patients enrolled and were then monitored through disease.

Source material: peripheral blood. This chain uses TRBV30 with TRBJ2-7, with 10 bases lining up with TRBD1. The sequence derives from a man younger than 40 with COVID-19, enrolled during active disease. CDR3 bases: TGTGCCTGGAGTGCCCGGGACAGGGGAACCTACGAGCAGTACTTC. Protein product: CAWSARDRGTYEQYF.